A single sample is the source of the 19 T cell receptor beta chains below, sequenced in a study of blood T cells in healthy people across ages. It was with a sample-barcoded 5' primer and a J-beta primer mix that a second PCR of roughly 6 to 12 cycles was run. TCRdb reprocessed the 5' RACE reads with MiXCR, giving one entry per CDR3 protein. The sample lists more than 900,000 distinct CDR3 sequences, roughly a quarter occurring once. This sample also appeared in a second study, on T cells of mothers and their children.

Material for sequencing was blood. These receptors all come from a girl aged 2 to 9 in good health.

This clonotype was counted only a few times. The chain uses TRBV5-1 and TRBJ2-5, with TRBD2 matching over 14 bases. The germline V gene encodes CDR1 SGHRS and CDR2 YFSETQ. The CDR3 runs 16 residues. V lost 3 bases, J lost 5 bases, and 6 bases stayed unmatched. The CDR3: CASSSGLAGGFETQYF. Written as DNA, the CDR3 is TGCGCCAGCAGCTCCGGACTAGCGGGAGGTTTTGAGACCCAGTACTTC.

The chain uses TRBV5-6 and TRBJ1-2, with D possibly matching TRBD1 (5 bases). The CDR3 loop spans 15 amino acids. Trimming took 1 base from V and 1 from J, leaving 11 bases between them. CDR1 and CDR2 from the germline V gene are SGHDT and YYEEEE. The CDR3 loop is CASSLTAGGNYGYTF. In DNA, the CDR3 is TGTGCCAGCAGCTTGACCGCCGGGGGTAACTATGGCTACACCTTC.

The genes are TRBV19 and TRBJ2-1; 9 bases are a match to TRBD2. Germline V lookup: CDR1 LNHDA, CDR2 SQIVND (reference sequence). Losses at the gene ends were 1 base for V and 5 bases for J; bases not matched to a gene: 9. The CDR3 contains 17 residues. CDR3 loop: CASSIVAGLAGNNEQFF. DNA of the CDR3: TGTGCCAGTAGTATAGTGGCGGGTCTAGCGGGAAACAATGAGCAGTTCTTC.

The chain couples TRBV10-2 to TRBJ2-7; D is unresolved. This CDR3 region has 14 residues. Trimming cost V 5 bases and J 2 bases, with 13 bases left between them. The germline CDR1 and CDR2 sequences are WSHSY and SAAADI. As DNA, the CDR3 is TGCGCCAGCAGTCCCCCGATAGGTCCCTACGAGCAGTACTTC. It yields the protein CASSPPIGPYEQYF.

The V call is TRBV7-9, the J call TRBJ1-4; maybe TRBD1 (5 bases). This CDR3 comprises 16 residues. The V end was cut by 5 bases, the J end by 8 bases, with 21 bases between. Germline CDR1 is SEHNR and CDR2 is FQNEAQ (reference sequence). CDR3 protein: CASSLPSGPKGEKLFF. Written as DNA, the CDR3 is TGTGCCAGCAGCCTCCCTTCCGGACCGAAGGGGGAAAAACTGTTTTTT.

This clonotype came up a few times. Written as DNA, the CDR3 is TGTGCCACCAGCAGAGATTCAACAGCGGATGAGCAGTTCTTC. Translated, it gives CATSRDSTADEQFF. This chain links TRBV15 with TRBJ2-5; D is possibly TRBD2 (5 bases). Judging by the DNA end, TRBJ2-1 fits better; the J call may be wrong. This CDR3 is 14 amino acids long. Germline V gene data show CDR1 as LNHNV and CDR2 as YYDKDF (reference sequence).

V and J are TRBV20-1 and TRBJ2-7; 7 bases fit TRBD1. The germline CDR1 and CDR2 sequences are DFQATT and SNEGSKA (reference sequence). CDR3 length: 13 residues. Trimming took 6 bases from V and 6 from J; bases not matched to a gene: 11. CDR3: CSASVQGLSEQYF. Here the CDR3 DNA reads TGCAGTGCCAGCGTACAGGGGTTGAGCGAGCAGTACTTC.

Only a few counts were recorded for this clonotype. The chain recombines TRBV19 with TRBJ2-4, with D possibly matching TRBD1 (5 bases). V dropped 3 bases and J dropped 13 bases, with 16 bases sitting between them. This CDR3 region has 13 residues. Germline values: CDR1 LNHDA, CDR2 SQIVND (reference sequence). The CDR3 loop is CASSILVGEDQYF. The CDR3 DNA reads TGTGCCAGTAGTATTTTGGTAGGGGAAGACCAGTACTTC.

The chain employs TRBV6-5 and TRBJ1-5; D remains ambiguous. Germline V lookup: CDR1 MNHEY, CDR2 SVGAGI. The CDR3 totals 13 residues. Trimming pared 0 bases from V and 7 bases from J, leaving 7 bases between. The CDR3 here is CASSYSLQQPQHF. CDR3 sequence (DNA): TGTGCCAGCAGTTACTCGCTTCAACAGCCCCAGCATTTT.

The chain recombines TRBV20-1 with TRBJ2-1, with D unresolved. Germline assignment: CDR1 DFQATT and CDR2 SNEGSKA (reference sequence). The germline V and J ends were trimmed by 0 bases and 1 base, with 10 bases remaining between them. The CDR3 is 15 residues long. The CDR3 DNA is TGCAGTGCTAGAGATCTGAGCCAGTCCTACAATGAGCAGTTCTTC. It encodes CSARDLSQSYNEQFF.

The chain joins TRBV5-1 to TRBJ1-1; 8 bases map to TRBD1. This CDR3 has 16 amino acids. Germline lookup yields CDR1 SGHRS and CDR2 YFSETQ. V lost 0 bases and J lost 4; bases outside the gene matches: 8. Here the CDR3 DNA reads TGCGCCAGCAGCTTGGAGCCACTAACAGGGGGCACTGAAGCTTTCTTT. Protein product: CASSLEPLTGGTEAFF.

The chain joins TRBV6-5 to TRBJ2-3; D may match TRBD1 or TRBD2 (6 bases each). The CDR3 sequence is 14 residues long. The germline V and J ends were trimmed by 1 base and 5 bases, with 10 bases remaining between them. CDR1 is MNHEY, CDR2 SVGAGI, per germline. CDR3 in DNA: TGTGCCAGCAGTTACTGGGGGGCAAAAGATACGCAGTATTTT. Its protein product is CASSYWGAKDTQYF.

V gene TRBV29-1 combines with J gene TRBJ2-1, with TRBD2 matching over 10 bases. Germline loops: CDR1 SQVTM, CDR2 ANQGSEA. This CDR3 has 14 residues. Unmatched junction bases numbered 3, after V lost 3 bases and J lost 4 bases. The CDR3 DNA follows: TGCAGCGTTGACAATAGCGGGGGGTACAATGAGCAGTTCTTC. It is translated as CSVDNSGGYNEQFF.

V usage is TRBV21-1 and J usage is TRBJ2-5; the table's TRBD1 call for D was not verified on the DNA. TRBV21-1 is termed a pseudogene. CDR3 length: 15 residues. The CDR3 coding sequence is TGTGCCAGCAGCACCCAACAGGGATTCAGAGAGACCCAGTACTTC. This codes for CASSTQQGFRETQYF.

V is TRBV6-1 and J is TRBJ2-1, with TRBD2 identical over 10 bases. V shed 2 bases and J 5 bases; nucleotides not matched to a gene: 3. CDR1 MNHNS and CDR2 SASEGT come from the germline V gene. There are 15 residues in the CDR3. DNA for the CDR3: TGTGCCAGCAGTGAACTAGCGGGAGCACACAATGAGCAGTTCTTC. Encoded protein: CASSELAGAHNEQFF.

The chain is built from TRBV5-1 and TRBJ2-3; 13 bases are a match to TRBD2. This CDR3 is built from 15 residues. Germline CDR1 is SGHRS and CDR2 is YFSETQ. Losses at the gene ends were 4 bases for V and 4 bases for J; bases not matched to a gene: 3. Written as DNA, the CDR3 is TGCGCCAGCAGCAAACTAGCGGGAGGGGCAGATACGCAGTATTTT. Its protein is CASSKLAGGADTQYF.

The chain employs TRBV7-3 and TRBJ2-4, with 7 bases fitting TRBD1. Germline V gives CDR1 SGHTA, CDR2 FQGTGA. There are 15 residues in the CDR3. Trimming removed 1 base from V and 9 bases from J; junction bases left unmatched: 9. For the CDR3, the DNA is TGTGCCAGCAGCTTAAGGGGACAGCCTCTCAGCATTCAGTACTTC. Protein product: CASSLRGQPLSIQYF.

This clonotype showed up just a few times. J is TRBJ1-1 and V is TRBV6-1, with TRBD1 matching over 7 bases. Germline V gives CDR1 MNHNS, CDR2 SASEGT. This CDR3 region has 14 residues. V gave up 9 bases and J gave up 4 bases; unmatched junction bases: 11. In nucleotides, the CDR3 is TGTGCCAGTTCCTGGCTACAGGGGTCCACTGAAGCTTTCTTT. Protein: CASSWLQGSTEAFF.

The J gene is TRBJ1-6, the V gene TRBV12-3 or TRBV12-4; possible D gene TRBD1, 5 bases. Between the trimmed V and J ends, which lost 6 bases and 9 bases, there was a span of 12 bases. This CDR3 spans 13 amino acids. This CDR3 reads CASSAGNGSPLHF. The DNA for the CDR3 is TGTGCCAGCAGCGCAGGGAATGGTTCACCCCTCCACTTT.